This is a list of T cell receptor beta chains from one sample in a study of CD8 T cells in ankylosing spondylitis. TCRdb itself ran the 5' RACE reads through MiXCR, one entry per CDR3 protein. The table lists 350,000 to 400,000 distinct CDR3 sequences, 20% to 25% of them singletons. Input material: blood, either unsorted or a sorted T cell fraction (not recorded which). These receptors were collected from a male donor with ankylosing spondylitis or in good health (not recorded which). The CDR3 runs from the conserved cysteine through the conserved F or W. Each record gives: V gene, D gene, clone size, J gene, CDR3 DNA, CDR3 protein. A D gene is named only where the DNA matches it firmly. Clone size is stated in some rows and not others, as once, few, many or a class when expanded.

v_call: TRBV2; d_call: .; clone_size: few; j_call: TRBJ2-7; cdr3_nt: TGTGCCAGCAGTGAAGCCTACGGCCCCTACGAGCAGTACTTC; cdr3_aa: CASSEAYGPYEQYF
v_call: TRBV30; d_call: TRBD1; clone_size: .; j_call: TRBJ2-1; cdr3_nt: TGTGCCTGGACCCCCGGACAGGGGAGCAATGAGCAGTTCTTC; cdr3_aa: CAWTPGQGSNEQFF
v_call: TRBV12-3/TRBV12-4; d_call: TRBD2; clone_size: few; j_call: TRBJ2-2; cdr3_nt: TGTGCCAGCAGCCCAAGGACTAGCCCCGGGGAGCTGTTTTTT; cdr3_aa: CASSPRTSPGELFF
v_call: TRBV20-1; d_call: .; clone_size: .; j_call: TRBJ2-5; cdr3_nt: TGCAGTGCTAGAGATCCTGGGCGACTGGGGATGGAGACCCAGTACTTC; cdr3_aa: CSARDPGRLGMETQYF
v_call: TRBV10-3; d_call: TRBD1; clone_size: few; j_call: TRBJ1-6; cdr3_nt: TGTGCCATCAGTGAGGGACAGGGAAGCTCCTATAATTCACCCCTCCACTTT; cdr3_aa: CAISEGQGSSYNSPLHF
v_call: TRBV29-1; d_call: TRBD2; clone_size: .; j_call: TRBJ2-4; cdr3_nt: TGCAGCGTCGGACTAGCGCTAGCCAAAAACATTCAGTACTTC; cdr3_aa: CSVGLALAKNIQYF
v_call: TRBV12-3/TRBV12-4; d_call: .; clone_size: .; j_call: TRBJ2-3; cdr3_nt: TGTGCCAGCAGTTTAGGGCTGTTGCGCACAGATACGCAGTATTTT; cdr3_aa: CASSLGLLRTDTQYF
v_call: TRBV6-4; d_call: TRBD1; clone_size: many; j_call: TRBJ2-1; cdr3_nt: TGTGCCAGCAGCTATGGGACAGGGAGACACAATGAGCAGTTCTTC; cdr3_aa: CASSYGTGRHNEQFF
v_call: TRBV12-3/TRBV12-4; d_call: TRBD2; clone_size: .; j_call: TRBJ2-3; cdr3_nt: TGTGCCAGCAACCCCGGACTAGCAAGCACAGATACGCAGTATTTT; cdr3_aa: CASNPGLASTDTQYF
v_call: TRBV2; d_call: .; clone_size: .; j_call: TRBJ2-2; cdr3_nt: TGTGCCAGCAGTGAATTCTCCGAAATTGATGGCGGGGAGCTGTTTTTT; cdr3_aa: CASSEFSEIDGGELFF
v_call: TRBV20-1; d_call: .; clone_size: .; j_call: TRBJ2-3; cdr3_nt: TGCAGTGCTAGAGCCCGGAACACAGATACGCAGTATTTT; cdr3_aa: CSARARNTDTQYF
v_call: TRBV7-6; d_call: TRBD2; clone_size: .; j_call: TRBJ2-2; cdr3_nt: TGTGCCAGCAGCCCCTCAGCGGGGTCGGGTTTCATTCCTAAGGGCACCGGGGAGCTGTTTTTT; cdr3_aa: CASSPSAGSGFIPKGTGELFF
v_call: TRBV30; d_call: .; clone_size: .; j_call: TRBJ2-7; cdr3_nt: TGTGCCTGGAGTCCCGGGGGCTACGAGCAGTACTTC; cdr3_aa: CAWSPGGYEQYF
v_call: TRBV9; d_call: .; clone_size: .; j_call: TRBJ2-3; cdr3_nt: TGTGCCAGCTGCGGCGGGGCGGGAGATACGCAGTATTTT; cdr3_aa: CASCGGAGDTQYF
v_call: TRBV11-1; d_call: .; clone_size: .; j_call: TRBJ2-3; cdr3_nt: TGTGCCAGCAGCTCAGTGCCGGACCCCTTCAGACCCACAGATACGCAGTATTTT; cdr3_aa: CASSSVPDPFRPTDTQYF
v_call: TRBV29-1; d_call: .; clone_size: many; j_call: TRBJ2-1; cdr3_nt: TGCAGCGGGACCTACAATGAGCAGTTCTTC; cdr3_aa: CSGTYNEQFF
v_call: TRBV28; d_call: .; clone_size: few; j_call: TRBJ1-1; cdr3_nt: TGTGCCAGCAGTTCGGCGGTAGGGGCTTGGACTGAAGCTTTCTTT; cdr3_aa: CASSSAVGAWTEAFF
v_call: TRBV7-9; d_call: TRBD1; clone_size: .; j_call: TRBJ2-7; cdr3_nt: TGTGCCAGCGAGACAGGGTCCTCCTACGAGCAGTACTTC; cdr3_aa: CASETGSSYEQYF
v_call: TRBV27; d_call: TRBD2; clone_size: few; j_call: TRBJ2-7; cdr3_nt: TGTGCCAGCAGTCTCCGGGGCGGGGGGGCCAACGAGCAGTACTTC; cdr3_aa: CASSLRGGGANEQYF
v_call: TRBV15; d_call: .; clone_size: .; j_call: TRBJ2-7; cdr3_nt: TGTGCCACCAGCAGAGATGGGACCTACGAGCAGTACTTC; cdr3_aa: CATSRDGTYEQYF
v_call: TRBV20-1; d_call: .; clone_size: .; j_call: TRBJ1-5; cdr3_nt: TGCAGTGGGGGTGCCGTCAATCAGCCCCAGCATTTT; cdr3_aa: CSGGAVNQPQHF
v_call: TRBV12-3/TRBV12-4; d_call: .; clone_size: .; j_call: TRBJ2-1; cdr3_nt: TGTGCCAGCAGCTCCGTAAGCTCCTACAATGAGCAGTTCTTC; cdr3_aa: CASSSVSSYNEQFF
v_call: TRBV18; d_call: .; clone_size: .; j_call: TRBJ2-6; cdr3_nt: TGTGCCAGCACCCCGCTAGCGAGGGGTGCGGGGGCCAACGTCCTGACTTTC; cdr3_aa: CASTPLARGAGANVLTF
v_call: TRBV7-9; d_call: .; clone_size: .; j_call: TRBJ2-7; cdr3_nt: TGTGCCAGCAGCTTAAACCGAGGCCCCTACGAGCAGTACTTC; cdr3_aa: CASSLNRGPYEQYF
v_call: TRBV28; d_call: .; clone_size: .; j_call: TRBJ1-5; cdr3_nt: TGTGCCAGCAGTCCTCGGGACGGCCCCAATCAGCCCCAGCATTTT; cdr3_aa: CASSPRDGPNQPQHF
v_call: TRBV7-9; d_call: .; clone_size: .; j_call: TRBJ2-1; cdr3_nt: TGTGCCAGCAGCTTAGGTGGAGTCTATGAGCAGTTCTTC; cdr3_aa: CASSLGGVYEQFF
v_call: TRBV20-1; d_call: .; clone_size: few; j_call: TRBJ2-2; cdr3_nt: TGCAGTGCTAGAGATTACGACACCGGGGAGCTGTTTTTT; cdr3_aa: CSARDYDTGELFF